This section outlines one T cell receptor (beta chain) sequence together with its context. The antigen is undetermined. The record originates from a study of shared clonotypes between healthy human individuals. There are 17 residues in the CDR3. Germline assignment: CDR1 LGHNA and CDR2 YNFKEQ. The V gene lost 0 bases and the J gene lost 0 bases, with 13 bases spanning the gap. Overall study findings and caveats: A handful of donors shared roughly 5% of their naive CD4 clonotypes.

Template for every sorted-subset replicate PCR totaled about 200 ng DNA, some 30,000 T cell genomes. This table comes from immunoSEQ multiplex PCR, and its TCRdb copy is limited to in-frame clones, with some not included. The sample has around 370,000 clones; 96% are singletons. V usage is TRBV4-2 and J usage is TRBJ2-3; possibly TRBD1 or TRBD2 for D (6 bases each). The clonotype was recovered from a man between 25 and 39 years old in good health. Sequenced sample: memory CD8+ T cells sorted from blood. Described subset: CD45RO+ cells pooled with CCR7-negative TemRA cells. The CDR3 DNA reads as TGTGCCAGCAGCCAAGATCAGGGGCGGGGTAGCACAGATACGCAGTATTTT. Protein: CASSQDQGRGSTDTQYF.